The 20 T cell receptor beta chains listed next were all sequenced from one sample in a study of CD8+ T cells in alopecia areata (dated by TCRdb to between 2017 and 2018). The library was made by the immunoSEQ multiplex PCR assay. For TCR sequencing, RNA was extracted from every sample and reverse transcribed into cDNA to serve as template. Imported from immuneACCESS, the table was reduced by TCRdb to in-frame sequences with V and J called. These copies leave out some clones; in studies compared against another copy, an unresolved V gene accounts for under half, and the cause of the remainder is not known. Recorded for this sample are around 150,000 clones; about three fifths of them occurred a single time. In total, the top ten clones hold more than 0.7% of the sample. Read against the paper, the sample's time point label means: less than five weeks on oral tofacitinib. The sample's treatment or condition, from its label and the paper: oral pan-JAK inhibitor, 5-10 mg twice daily.

The sample was CD4+ T cells sorted from blood, taken at week 4, from a patient treated with tofacitinib. Every receptor here comes from a human donor with alopecia areata.

CDR3: CSVVGAGSYEQYF. CDR3 nucleotides: TGCAGCGTTGTAGGGGCCGGCTCCTACGAGCAGTACTTC. The chain employs TRBV29-1 and TRBJ2-7, with a weak D call TRBD1 (5 bases). Germline-derived CDR1 and CDR2 are SQVTM and ANQGSEA. The CDR3 runs 13 residues. Trimming shortened V by 4 bases and J by 0 bases, and 10 bases separated the two germline ends.

There are a few counts of this clone. This sequence joins TRBV29-1 and TRBJ2-7, with 11 bases lining up with TRBD2. The CDR3 is made up of 15 amino acids. The germline V gene encodes CDR1 SQVTM and CDR2 ANQGSEA. The V and J ends lost 4 bases and 3 bases, in that order; junction bases with no gene match: 8. The DNA of the CDR3 is TGCAGCGTTGTCCTCGGGACTAGCGGTAGCTACGAGCAGTACTTC. This encodes CSVVLGTSGSYEQYF.

The chain has TRBV29-1 and TRBJ2-5, with D perhaps given as TRBD1 or TRBD2 (5 bases each). Trimming shortened V by 2 bases and J by 13 bases, and 11 bases separated the two germline ends. The CDR3 is made up of 10 amino acids. Looked up from germline, CDR1 is SQVTM and CDR2 is ANQGSEA. The CDR3 loop is CSVETGPRYF. In nucleotides, the CDR3 is TGCAGCGTTGAAACGGGGCCCAGGTACTTC.

The chain links TRBV14 to TRBJ1-2; 9 bases map to TRBD1. Germline CDR1 and CDR2: SGHDN and FVKESK. The CDR3 is made up of 13 amino acids. Germline trimming cut 4 bases from V and 5 bases from J; bases unmatched to any gene: 2. As DNA, the CDR3 is TGTGCCAGCAGCCGACAGGGGGTTTATGGCTACACCTTC. This translates into CASSRQGVYGYTF.

The V call is TRBV30, the J call TRBJ1-2; a weak D match, TRBD1 (6 bases). The germline V gene encodes CDR1 GTSNPN and CDR2 SVGIG (reference sequence). The length of the CDR3 is 15 residues. Trimming took 1 base from V and 3 from J, leaving 15 bases between them. The CDR3 nucleotides read TGTGCCTGGAGTGAAAGCTCGGACAGTCACTATGGCTACACCTTC. Its protein is CAWSESSDSHYGYTF.

The genes are TRBV11-2 and TRBJ1-4; D is uncertain. Germline CDR1 reads SGHAT; CDR2 reads FQNNGV. Trimming took 6 bases from V and 5 from J, leaving 10 bases between them. The CDR3 is 13 residues long. CDR3 DNA sequence: TGTGCCAGCAGACGTGGGCAGAATGAAAAACTGTTTTTT. Residues: CASRRGQNEKLFF.

This CDR3 is CSVDWTDTQYF. The CDR3 bases are TGCAGCGTTGATTGGACAGATACGCAGTATTTT. This chain joins TRBV29-1 and TRBJ2-3; no reliable D call. This CDR3 has 11 amino acids. V was clipped by 3 bases and J by 3 bases, with 4 bases between them. Germline values: CDR1 SQVTM, CDR2 ANQGSEA.

The rearrangement uses TRBV7-8 and TRBJ2-1; no clear D. Deletions cut 2 bases from V and 4 bases from J, with 6 bases between. This CDR3 spans 13 amino acids. The germline V gene encodes CDR1 SGHVS and CDR2 FQNEAQ. CDR3 DNA sequence: TGTGCCAGCAGCTTAATTAGGTACAATGAGCAGTTCTTC. Protein: CASSLIRYNEQFF.

This clone turned up a few times. The rearrangement joins TRBV7-6 to TRBJ2-7; D not resolved. V was trimmed by 5 bases and J by 6 bases, leaving 11 bases between them. The CDR3 is 12 residues long. Germline V gene data show CDR1 as SGHVS and CDR2 as FNYEAQ. CDR3 in amino acids: CASSPNRVEQYF. DNA of the CDR3: TGTGCCAGCAGCCCCAACCGAGTCGAGCAGTACTTC. The full variable domain, completed using reference TRBV7-6 and TRBJ2-7, is GAGVSQSPRYKVTKRGQDVALRCDPISGHVSLYWYRQALGQGPEFLTYFNYEAQQDKSGLPNDRFSAERPEGSISTLTIQRTEQRDSAMYRCASSPNRVEQYFGPGTRLTVT.

V is TRBV29-1 and J is TRBJ1-1, with D perhaps matching TRBD1 (6 bases). The length of the CDR3 is 10 residues. Trimming pared 4 bases from V and 10 bases from J, leaving 10 bases between. The V gene's germline CDR1 is SQVTM and CDR2 ANQGSEA. The CDR3 DNA follows: TGCAGCGTTGCACAGACAGGAGCTTTCTTT. This encodes CSVAQTGAFF.

This chain joins TRBV29-1 and TRBJ2-5; 8 bases align to TRBD1. The CDR3 totals 12 residues. The germline V gene encodes CDR1 SQVTM and CDR2 ANQGSEA. Losses at the gene ends were 5 bases for V and 4 bases for J; bases not matched to a gene: 3. The CDR3 here is CSVTRGPETQYF. The DNA for the CDR3 is TGCAGCGTTACCAGGGGGCCAGAGACCCAGTACTTC.

The V and J genes are TRBV6-5 and TRBJ1-1; no clear D gene. V was trimmed by 5 bases and J by 6 bases, leaving 19 bases between them. CDR1 is MNHEY, CDR2 SVGAGI, per germline. The length of the CDR3 is 15 residues. The CDR3 DNA follows: TGTGCCAGCAGTCTCCCCGGTGCGAGGGCCCCTGAAGCTTTCTTT. Its protein product is CASSLPGARAPEAFF.

This clone has just one count. V gene TRBV27 combines with J gene TRBJ1-1; 10 bases agree with TRBD1. The germline gives CDR1 MNHEY, CDR2 SMNVEV (reference sequence). This CDR3 has 15 amino acids. With 6 bases clipped from V and 5 bases from J, the junction kept 9 bases outside the gene matches. CDR3 DNA: TGTGCCAGCAGCTCCCAGGGACAGGGGCGTACTGAAGCTTTCTTT. Protein sequence: CASSSQGQGRTEAFF.

CDR3 bases: TGTGCCAGCAGCCAAGAAGTCCGGGATACGCAGTATTTT. Encoded protein: CASSQEVRDTQYF. This rearrangement joins TRBV4-2 to TRBJ2-3; no reliable D call. From germline, CDR1 is LGHNA and CDR2 YNFKEQ. CDR3 size: 13 residues. The ends were cut back, 0 bases at V and 6 bases at J, with 7 bases in the middle.

This clone was counted between two and nine times. This sequence joins TRBV4-1 and TRBJ2-7; possibly TRBD1 for D (6 bases). The V and J ends lost 3 bases and 2 bases respectively, with 23 bases between them. CDR3 size: 18 residues. The germline gives CDR1 MGHRA, CDR2 YSYEKL. The CDR3 DNA is TGCGCCAGCAGCCAGCAAACGACAGGACAGCGAATTACCTACGAGCAGTACTTC. Translating it yields CASSQQTTGQRITYEQYF.

The sample holds a few counts of this clone. The chain couples TRBV30 to TRBJ2-3, with a weak D call TRBD2 (5 bases). CDR3 length: 13 residues. CDR1 GTSNPN and CDR2 SVGIG come from the germline V gene (reference sequence). Trimming pared 1 base from V and 3 bases from J, leaving 8 bases between. The CDR3, as DNA: TGTGCCTGGAGTGGAACGGGAACAGATACGCAGTATTTT. It encodes CAWSGTGTDTQYF.

The CDR3: CAWRSDSYNEQFF. The CDR3 DNA sequence: TGTGCCTGGAGGTCCGACAGCTACAATGAGCAGTTCTTC. The chain has TRBV30 and TRBJ2-1; D might be TRBD1 (5 bases). Germline V lookup: CDR1 GTSNPN, CDR2 SVGIG (reference sequence). V was pared by 3 bases and J by 3 bases, with 9 bases between. CDR3 length equals 13 residues.

This clone appeared a few times. The gene calls are TRBV19 and TRBJ2-1; the D gene is possibly TRBD2 (6 bases). Germline lookup yields CDR1 LNHDA and CDR2 SQIVND (reference sequence). V lost 1 base and J lost 5, with 9 bases in between. The CDR3 consists of 14 residues. CDR3 in amino acids: CASSIAGVNNEQFF. DNA for the CDR3: TGTGCCAGTAGTATAGCGGGGGTGAACAATGAGCAGTTCTTC.

The chain recombines TRBV29-1 with TRBJ2-2, with 9 bases aligning to TRBD1. V was clipped by 5 bases and J by 5 bases; unmatched bases: 12. CDR3 length equals 16 residues. Germline V CDR1 and CDR2: SQVTM, ANQGSEA. The DNA for the CDR3 is TGCAGCGTTCGAAAGGGCACAGGGGGCAGGACCGGGGAGCTGTTTTTT. It specifies CSVRKGTGGRTGELFF.

The V gene is TRBV9, the J gene TRBJ2-1; 10 bases are a match to TRBD2. Trimming cost V 7 bases and J 9 bases; bases outside gene matches: 10. CDR1 SGDLS and CDR2 YYNGEE come from the germline V gene. The CDR3 is 14 residues long. Written as DNA, the CDR3 is TGTGCCAGCCAGCGGGGGGGCCCCGGCGGTGAGCAGTTCTTC. It codes for CASQRGGPGGEQFF.